The following is a T cell receptor (beta chain) sequence with its context. The CDR3 loop spans 17 amino acids. The germline V gene encodes CDR1 LGHNA and CDR2 YSLEER. V was pared by 2 bases and J by 8 bases, with 10 bases of the junction left unmatched. The record originates from a study of blood T cells in healthy people across ages. A second PCR, run for roughly 7 to 12 cycles, used a sample-barcoded 5' primer plus a J-beta primer mix. TCRdb independently ran MiXCR on the 5' RACE reads; one entry per CDR3 protein. The sample contains 720,000 or so distinct CDR3 sequences, about 43% of which appear only once.

This TCR came from a man older than 75 in good health. The rearrangement joins TRBV4-3 to TRBJ2-1; 12 bases agree with TRBD1. Sequencing used blood. The CDR3 nucleotides are TGCGCCAGCAGCCAAACAGGGACAGGGGGCATTAGGGATGAGCAGTTCTTC. Translating it yields CASSQTGTGGIRDEQFF.